This is a list of T cell receptor beta chains from one sample in a study of T cell responses to AZD1222 COVID-19 vaccine. The table came from immunoSEQ multiplex PCR; TCRdb's copy has only in-frame clones and leaves some out. The sample holds about 100,000 clones, 86% seen once. The source material was peripheral blood, sampled 28 days after the second dose of the MenACWY control vaccine. All receptors derive from an adult who received the MenACWY meningococcal vaccine as a control. CDR3s include the opening cysteine and the closing phenylalanine or tryptophan. A D gene is named only where the DNA matches it firmly. Where a row states a size, it is once, few, many or the class of an expanded clone; other rows omit it.

J,D,V,size,CDR3,DNA
TRBJ2-1,.,TRBV12-3/TRBV12-4,few,CASRMGPNEQFF,TGTGCCAGCAGGATGGGGCCCAATGAGCAGTTCTTC
TRBJ2-3,.,TRBV18,few,CASSSAASTDTQYF,TGTGCCAGCTCATCGGCGGCCAGCACAGATACGCAGTATTTT
TRBJ2-7,TRBD2,TRBV24-1,.,CATSDPDWGGKSSYEQYF,TGTGCCACCAGTGATCCGGATTGGGGGGGAAAGAGCTCCTACGAGCAGTACTTC
TRBJ1-2,.,TRBV3-1/TRBV3-2,.,CASSQGPGASNYGYTF,TGTGCCAGCAGCCAAGGCCCGGGGGCGTCCAACTATGGCTACACCTTC
TRBJ2-1,TRBD1,TRBV30,.,CAWRGDRGLSGEQFF,TGTGCCTGGAGGGGGGACAGGGGGCTTTCAGGTGAGCAGTTCTTC
TRBJ2-7,.,TRBV28,.,CASSFQGYEQYF,TGTGCCAGCAGTTTCCAGGGGTACGAGCAGTACTTC
TRBJ1-2,.,TRBV28,.,CASRQANYGYTF,TGTGCCAGTAGACAGGCTAACTATGGCTACACCTTC
TRBJ2-7,.,TRBV28,.,CASSWRALPYEQYF,TGTGCCAGCAGTTGGAGGGCCTTACCCTACGAGCAGTACTTC
TRBJ2-7,.,TRBV11-2,.,CASSRILEQYF,TGTGCCAGCAGCCGTATACTCGAGCAGTACTTC
TRBJ2-7,.,TRBV6-5,once,CATTPGPASYEQYF,TGTGCCACTACACCGGGACCCGCCTCCTACGAGCAGTACTTC
TRBJ2-1,.,TRBV7-2,.,CASLQGLSYNEQFF,TGTGCCAGCCTACAGGGTCTCTCCTACAATGAGCAGTTCTTC
TRBJ1-2,TRBD1,TRBV4-2,.,CASSQDVGQGYSYGYTF,TGTGCCAGCAGCCAAGACGTGGGACAGGGGTACTCCTATGGCTACACCTTC
TRBJ1-1,.,TRBV29-1,.,CSGGSPNTEAFF,TGCAGCGGGGGCAGCCCGAACACTGAAGCTTTCTTT
TRBJ2-3,.,TRBV5-1,.,CASSWDGTDTQYF,TGCGCCAGCAGCTGGGACGGCACAGATACGCAGTATTTT
TRBJ1-2,TRBD1,TRBV6-2/TRBV6-3,.,CASSSYLGQGYTF,TGTGCCAGCAGTTCTTATCTGGGACAGGGCTACACCTTC
TRBJ1-2,.,TRBV20-1,.,CSASARGNGYTF,TGCAGTGCTAGTGCCCGGGGAAATGGCTACACCTTC
TRBJ1-1,.,TRBV27,.,CASSSRGVGFAFF,TGTGCCAGCAGTTCCCGGGGCGTGGGGTTCGCTTTCTTT
TRBJ1-2,.,TRBV19,.,CASSLSNYGYTF,TGTGCCAGTAGTCTCAGTAACTATGGCTACACCTTC
TRBJ1-4,.,TRBV4-1,.,CASSQDVGRTVNEKLFF,TGCGCCAGCAGCCAAGATGTCGGCAGGACAGTCAATGAAAAACTGTTTTTT
TRBJ1-2,.,TRBV18,.,CASSPAGSDGYTF,TGTGCCAGCTCACCGGCAGGGTCCGATGGCTACACCTTC
TRBJ2-1,TRBD1,TRBV5-1,once,CASSLYRTGEQFF,TGCGCCAGCAGCTTGTACCGGACAGGCGAGCAGTTCTTC
TRBJ2-7,.,TRBV18,.,CASSPPSGGGNEQYF,TGTGCCAGCTCACCACCCTCAGGAGGAGGTAACGAGCAGTACTTC
TRBJ1-6,.,TRBV7-2,.,CASSLGPGGAVNSPLHF,TGTGCCAGCAGCTTGGGCCCGGGAGGTGCAGTAAATTCACCCCTCCACTTT
TRBJ2-3,TRBD2,TRBV2,.,CASSLSGDLTDTQYF,TGTGCCAGCAGTCTTAGCGGGGACCTCACAGATACGCAGTATTTT
TRBJ2-6,.,TRBV4-2,.,CASSQDQAAGRSGANVLTF,TGTGCCAGCAGCCAAGATCAGGCGGCAGGGCGGTCTGGGGCCAACGTCCTGACTTTC
TRBJ2-7,.,TRBV6-5,once,CASRDTQVSGYEQYF,TGTGCCAGCAGGGATACACAGGTATCGGGATACGAGCAGTACTTC
TRBJ1-4,TRBD1,TRBV19,.,CASSIGTGDEKLFF,TGTGCCAGTAGTATCGGGACAGGGGATGAAAAACTGTTTTTT
TRBJ2-7,.,TRBV6-5,.,CASSPRDGISYEQYF,TGTGCCAGCAGCCCACGGGACGGTATATCCTACGAGCAGTACTTC
TRBJ1-3,.,TRBV7-9,once,CASSPSGPGNTIYF,TGTGCCAGCAGCCCTTCGGGGCCTGGAAACACCATATATTTT
TRBJ2-3,.,TRBV2,.,CATSTGFTDTQYF,TGTGCCACCTCGACAGGTTTCACAGATACGCAGTATTTT
TRBJ2-7,TRBD1,TRBV19,few,CASRLPPGGEQYF,TGTGCCAGTAGACTACCCCCAGGGGGCGAGCAGTACTTC
TRBJ1-2,.,TRBV5-1,.,CASSQTDPVNYGYTF,TGCGCCAGCAGCCAAACTGACCCGGTTAACTATGGCTACACCTTC
TRBJ1-4,TRBD1,TRBV11-2,few,CASSPQDRYTGAGEKLFF,TGTGCCAGCAGCCCCCAGGACAGGTACACCGGGGCGGGAGAAAAACTGTTTTTT
TRBJ2-3,.,TRBV2,.,CASSLDSTDTQYF,TGTGCCAGCAGCCTGGACTCTACGGATACGCAGTATTTT
TRBJ2-2,TRBD2,TRBV3-1/TRBV3-2,.,CASSLGLVATGELFF,TGTGCCAGCAGCCTGGGACTAGTGGCGACCGGGGAGCTGTTTTTT
TRBJ2-7,TRBD2,TRBV2,.,CASRGLDYEQYF,TGTGCCAGCAGGGGACTAGACTACGAGCAGTACTTC
TRBJ1-1,.,TRBV7-9,.,CASSPGTVNTEAFF,TGTGCCAGCAGCCCGGGGACGGTGAACACTGAAGCTTTCTTT